This TCR beta chain originates from a study of OX40 agonist ivuxolimab in advanced cancers. Overall study context: Males comprised about 84% of the group, whose mean age was approximately 61 years (range roughly 20 to 85). A history of anti-PD-1, anti-PD-L1 or anti-CTLA-4 therapy was acceptable, and approximately 41% had some.

This clone was found once. Its antigen is undetermined. Libraries were prepared by immunoSEQ multiplex PCR; TCRdb keeps only in-frame clonotypes and omits some of them. This table has about 60,000 clones, about 90% appearing once. Blood sampling took place at baseline, cycle 4 day 1, and cycle 7 day 1. Germline CDR1 LGHNA, CDR2 YSLEER. With V trimmed by 3 bases and J by 7 bases, 10 bases remained unmatched. The CDR3 is 16 amino acids. Study-wide results and caveats: Within 6 weeks, CD4+ and CD8+ blood T cells expanded clonally at 0.1 to 3.0 mg/kg.

Sequenced here: CD4+ or CD8+ T cells sorted from blood, sampled in a trial of the OX40 agonist ivuxolimab. J is TRBJ2-7 and V is TRBV4-3, with 12 bases identical to TRBD2. The TCR comes from an adult with an advanced solid tumor such as melanoma, head and neck, liver or kidney cancer. The CDR3 protein is CASSQILAGGLREQYF. CDR3 in DNA: TGCGCCAGCAGCCAGATACTAGCGGGAGGCCTTCGGGAGCAGTACTTC.